This T cell receptor (beta chain) was profiled in a study of blood T cell repertoires in COVID-19. For the study at large: The origin of the acute and convalescent COVID-19 samples was the United States, Italy and Spain. Nucleic acid was either cDNA or gDNA, and it came from T cells, B-cell-depleted T cells, or PBMCs.

Methods used by the authors: Amplification of reference gene primers was used by the study to estimate nucleated cell counts. Profiling relied on immunoSEQ multiplex PCR, and the TCRdb table lists in-frame clones only, not all of them. V, J and clone size were drawn from that table, and D and trimming were deduced from the DNA. The profile shows under 350,000 clones, more than 85% of them singletons. Germline CDR1 is MNHNS and CDR2 is SASEGT. The V and J ends lost 3 bases and 11 bases respectively, with 8 bases between them. The CDR3 is made up of 12 amino acids. The sequence came from a man younger than 35 with active or convalescent COVID-19. Sample: peripheral blood. This chain uses TRBV6-1 with TRBJ1-6; D is ambiguous. For the CDR3, the DNA is TGTGCCAGCAGTGATTCGGGTCCACCCCTCCACTTT. It yields the protein CASSDSGPPLHF.